The 30 T cell receptor beta chains given below trace back to one sample, sequenced in a study of blood T cell repertoires in COVID-19. Only in-frame clones appear in the TCRdb table, and some are missing; sequencing was by immunoSEQ multiplex PCR. The sample records 130,000 to 150,000 clones, roughly nine tenths being singletons. Sequencing was performed on peripheral blood. These receptors were collected from a man aged 18 to 29 with COVID-19, enrolled during active disease.

V is TRBV10-2 and J is TRBJ2-7, with TRBD1 identical over 8 bases. CDR3 length: 15 residues. Germline CDR1 reads WSHSY; CDR2 reads SAAADI. Trimming removed 9 bases from V and 4 bases from J; junction bases left unmatched: 14. The CDR3 here is CASGPWTGLEYEQYF. CDR3 DNA: TGCGCCAGTGGACCCTGGACAGGGCTGGAATACGAGCAGTACTTC.

DNA of the CDR3: TGCGCCAGCAGTGACCGGGCAGGGGAATCCTACGAGCAGTACTTC. Its protein product is CASSDRAGESYEQYF. The chain is built from TRBV10-2 and TRBJ2-7; weak D call: TRBD1 (6 bases). CDR1 WSHSY and CDR2 SAAADI come from the germline V gene. V lost 3 bases to trimming and J lost 1 base, with 13 bases between them. This CDR3 contains 15 residues.

The rearrangement uses TRBV7-9 and TRBJ2-3, with D possibly being TRBD2 (5 bases). There are 14 residues in the CDR3. Germline assignment: CDR1 SEHNR and CDR2 FQNEAQ (reference sequence). The V end was cut by 1 base, the J end by 5 bases, with 10 bases between. CDR3 in DNA: TGTGCCAGCAGCTTAGGGACTCTCGGAGATACGCAGTATTTT. This translates into CASSLGTLGDTQYF. Using reference TRBV7-9 and TRBJ2-3 for the parts outside the CDR3, the full variable domain is DTGVSQNPRHKITKRGQNVTFRCDPISEHNRLYWYRQTLGQGPEFLTYFQNEAQLEKSRLLSDRFSAERPKGSFSTLEIQRTEQGDSAMYLCASSLGTLGDTQYFGPGTRLTVL.

The gene calls are TRBV28 and TRBJ1-6, with D maybe TRBD1 (6 bases). Trimming removed 3 bases at V and 9 bases at J, with 15 bases between. Looked up from germline, CDR1 is MDHEN and CDR2 is SYDVKM. This CDR3 is 15 amino acids long. The DNA for the CDR3 is TGTGCCAGCAGTTTCTTACAGGGATACGGTTCACCCCTCCACTTT. It codes for CASSFLQGYGSPLHF.

The chain couples TRBV30 to TRBJ2-3; tentative D call: TRBD2 (6 bases). V dropped 5 bases and J dropped 5 bases, with 14 bases sitting between them. This CDR3 is built from 13 residues. Germline V gene sequence: CDR1 GTSNPN, CDR2 SVGIG (reference sequence). CDR3 sequence (DNA): TGTGCCTGGGGGCGGGGAGGCGGAGATACGCAGTATTTT. Its translation: CAWGRGGGDTQYF.

The V and J genes are TRBV13 and TRBJ2-1; possible D gene TRBD2, 6 bases. The CDR3 length is 17 residues. Germline CDR1 PRHDT, CDR2 FYEKMQ (reference sequence). With 4 bases removed from V and 0 bases from J, the gap between germline ends came to 16 bases. CDR3 residues: CASSSSDGGSSYNEQFF. The CDR3 DNA sequence: TGTGCCAGCAGCTCGAGTGACGGGGGAAGCTCCTACAATGAGCAGTTCTTC. Looking up the rest from reference TRBV13 and TRBJ2-1 gives the full variable domain: AAGVIQSPRHLIKEKRETATLKCYPIPRHDTVYWYQQGPGQDPQFLISFYEKMQSDKGSIPDRFSAQQFSDYHSELNMSSLELGDSALYFCASSSSDGGSSYNEQFFGPGTRLTVL.

This clone appeared a single time. The chain uses TRBV19 and TRBJ2-1, with TRBD2 as a possible D gene (6 bases). Germline loops: CDR1 LNHDA, CDR2 SQIVND (reference sequence). V shed 5 bases and J shed 10 bases, with 9 bases lying between them. There are 11 residues in the CDR3. For the CDR3, the DNA is TGTGCCAGTAGTGCGGGGAGCGAGCAGTTCTTC. Its translation: CASSAGSEQFF.

The genes are TRBV13 and TRBJ1-2; D gene unclear. The CDR3 runs to 13 residues. The V gene lost 2 bases and the J gene lost 4 bases, with 8 bases spanning the gap. Per the germline V gene, CDR1 is PRHDT and CDR2 is FYEKMQ (reference sequence). CDR3 residues: CASSLKSGYGYTF. The CDR3 region has the DNA TGTGCCAGCAGCTTAAAGTCCGGCTATGGCTACACCTTC.

The chain links TRBV7-9 to TRBJ2-1, with 7 nucleotides matching TRBD1. Germline lookup yields CDR1 SEHNR and CDR2 FQNEAQ (reference sequence). This CDR3 spans 15 amino acids. Germline trimming cut 5 bases from V and 6 bases from J; bases unmatched to any gene: 10. CDR3 sequence: CASSPKRRQGNEQFF. CDR3 coding DNA: TGTGCCAGCAGCCCAAAGAGGAGACAGGGCAATGAGCAGTTCTTC.

In its sample, this clone was seen once. The chain uses TRBV24-1 and TRBJ1-2, with a possible D match to TRBD1 (5 bases). This CDR3 is 16 amino acids long. From germline, CDR1 is KGHDR and CDR2 SFDVKD. Trimming took off 1 base at V and 1 base at J, with 12 bases between the two ends. This chain's CDR3 is CATSDFDGRDNYGYTF. DNA of the CDR3: TGTGCCACCAGTGATTTCGATGGCAGGGATAACTATGGCTACACCTTC.

The table lists this clone with a count of one. The chain is built from TRBV6-6 and TRBJ2-1; D ambiguous. V lost 5 bases and J lost 0, with 20 bases in between. The CDR3 loop spans 18 amino acids. Germline V gene lookup returns CDR1 MNHNY and CDR2 SVGAGI (reference sequence). The CDR3 DNA reads as TGTGCCAGCAGTCGAGCGATCTTAGCTGCCAGCTCCTACAATGAGCAGTTCTTC. Amino acid sequence: CASSRAILAASSYNEQFF.

J is TRBJ2-7 and V is TRBV5-1; D remains unclear. The CDR3 totals 12 residues. Germline V gene sequence: CDR1 SGHRS, CDR2 YFSETQ. Trimming stripped 1 base from V and 1 base from J, with 3 bases between. CDR3 protein: CASSLLSYEQYF. For the CDR3, the DNA is TGCGCCAGCAGCTTGCTATCCTACGAGCAGTACTTC.

The DNA for the CDR3 is TGTGCCATCAGACGGGACAGGGGGAACACCGGGGAGCTGTTTTTT. Translated: CAIRRDRGNTGELFF. The chain has TRBV28 and TRBJ2-2, with 10 bases aligning to TRBD1. The CDR3 runs to 15 residues. CDR1 is MDHEN, CDR2 SYDVKM, per germline. Trimming took 10 bases from V and 1 from J; bases not matched to a gene: 6.

The rearrangement links TRBV29-1 to TRBJ2-1, with 12 bases lining up with TRBD2. The germline CDR1 and CDR2 sequences are SQVTM and ANQGSEA. The CDR3 has 16 amino acids. With 6 bases clipped from V and 0 bases from J, the junction kept 6 bases outside the gene matches. The chain's CDR3 is CSVSGTSGPSYNEQFF. The CDR3 nucleotides read TGCAGCGTCTCCGGGACTAGCGGGCCCTCCTACAATGAGCAGTTCTTC.

V is TRBV5-1 and J is TRBJ1-6; 8 bases are shared with TRBD1. CDR1 and CDR2 from the germline V gene are SGHRS and YFSETQ. This CDR3 region has 13 residues. Losses at the gene ends were 7 bases for V and 7 bases for J; bases not matched to a gene: 4. CDR3 nucleotides: TGCGCCAGCGCAACAGGGGGAAATTCACCCCTCCACTTT. It encodes CASATGGNSPLHF.

J is TRBJ1-2 and V is TRBV9; 12 bases map to TRBD1. Germline V CDR1 and CDR2: SGDLS, YYNGEE. The CDR3 is 14 residues long. The V and J ends lost 5 bases and 8 bases, in that order; junction bases with no gene match: 7. CDR3 amino acids: CASSPGTGGRGYTF. In DNA form, the CDR3 reads TGTGCCAGCAGTCCCGGGACAGGGGGCAGGGGCTACACCTTC.

The rearrangement uses TRBV4-3 and TRBJ2-7, with 10 bases that match TRBD1. The V gene's germline CDR1 is LGHNA and CDR2 YSLEER. J gave up 7 bases and V 2 bases, and 8 bases lay outside the gene matches. This CDR3 has 15 residues. The CDR3 DNA sequence: TGCGCCAGCAGCCAAAGGGACAGGGGATCGTGGGAGCAGTACTTC. This gives the protein CASSQRDRGSWEQYF.

The rearrangement joins TRBV5-1 to TRBJ2-5; 11 bases match TRBD2. Germline V CDR1 and CDR2: SGHRS, YFSETQ. The CDR3 covers 16 residues. Trimming cost V 0 bases and J 4 bases; bases outside gene matches: 5. This chain's CDR3 is CASSLVLAGGRETQYF. In DNA form, the CDR3 reads TGCGCCAGCAGCTTGGTCCTAGCGGGAGGAAGAGAGACCCAGTACTTC.

The chain links TRBV5-5 to TRBJ1-5, with TRBD1 identical over 7 bases. CDR3 length: 16 amino acids. V gave up 4 bases and J gave up 3 bases; unmatched junction bases: 10. In germline, CDR1 is SGHKS, CDR2 YYEKEE (reference sequence). The CDR3 protein is CASSEGQERINQPQHF. CDR3 sequence (DNA): TGTGCCAGCAGCGAAGGACAGGAGAGGATCAATCAGCCCCAGCATTTT.

This sequence joins TRBV6-5 and TRBJ2-7; D may be TRBD2 (5 bases). The germline V and J ends were trimmed by 7 bases and 6 bases, with 10 bases remaining between them. CDR3 size: 11 residues. Germline V lookup: CDR1 MNHEY, CDR2 SVGAGI. The DNA for the CDR3 is TGTGCCAGCAATATCGGGGTCGAGCAGTACTTC. This gives the protein CASNIGVEQYF.

The V and J genes are TRBV29-1 and TRBJ2-5, with D unclear. CDR3 size: 12 residues. The germline gives CDR1 SQVTM, CDR2 ANQGSEA. V was clipped by 7 bases and J by 2 bases, with 11 bases between them. In nucleotides, the CDR3 is TGCAGCGGGTTGAGAGGACAAGAGACCCAGTACTTC. Its translation: CSGLRGQETQYF.

The rearrangement joins TRBV12-3 or TRBV12-4 to TRBJ2-1; the match to TRBD2 covers 7 bases. The ends lost 3 bases at V and 6 bases at J; junction bases unmatched: 2. This CDR3 region has 13 residues. The CDR3 DNA reads TGTGCCAGCAGTTTGGGCGGGAGCAATGAGCAGTTCTTC. This translates into CASSLGGSNEQFF.

V and J are TRBV18 and TRBJ2-7, with 8 bases that match TRBD1. The CDR3 sequence is 15 residues long. Per germline, CDR1 KGHSH and CDR2 LQKENI. V lost 6 bases to trimming and J lost 9 bases; unmatched junction nucleotides: 16. The CDR3 DNA reads TGTGCCAGCTCGCCCGGACAGGGCCCGCTCGTCGGGCAGTACTTC. It encodes CASSPGQGPLVGQYF.

The chain has TRBV27 and TRBJ1-6; D gene uncertain. Between the trimmed V and J ends, which lost 5 bases and 10 bases, there was a span of 12 bases. This CDR3 comprises 13 residues. Germline values: CDR1 MNHEY, CDR2 SMNVEV (reference sequence). The CDR3 spells CASSPTPGSPLHF. DNA for the CDR3: TGTGCCAGCAGTCCAACCCCGGGATCACCCCTCCACTTT.

This clone was counted a few times. Other DNA sequences in this sample translate to the same CDR3. The rearrangement joins TRBV11-2 to TRBJ2-1; the match to TRBD1 covers 10 bases. This CDR3 contains 16 residues. The germline V gene encodes CDR1 SGHAT and CDR2 FQNNGV. Trimming removed 5 bases from V and 0 bases from J; junction bases left unmatched: 4. CDR3 sequence: CASSPRTGGSYNEQFF. DNA for the CDR3: TGTGCCAGCAGCCCCCGGACAGGGGGCTCCTACAATGAGCAGTTCTTC.

The chain recombines TRBV27 with TRBJ2-2; 8 nucleotides match TRBD2. There are 16 residues in the CDR3. V shed 6 bases, J shed 7 bases, and the junction held 13 bases outside the gene matches. Germline V CDR1 and CDR2: MNHEY, SMNVEV (reference sequence). For the CDR3, the DNA is TGTGCCAGCAGATCAACCGGGACTAGATATAGCGGGGAGCTGTTTTTT. It yields the protein CASRSTGTRYSGELFF.

Concerning this clone itself: Other DNA sequences in this specimen translate into the identical CDR3. The V call is TRBV7-3, the J call TRBJ2-1, with a possible D match to TRBD2 (6 bases). V was trimmed by 1 base and J by 6 bases, leaving 10 bases between them. From germline, CDR1 is SGHTA and CDR2 FQGTGA. CDR3 length equals 14 residues. CDR3 sequence: CASSLMGGSNEQFF. Here the CDR3 DNA reads TGTGCCAGCAGCTTAATGGGAGGCTCCAATGAGCAGTTCTTC.

V usage is TRBV19 and J usage is TRBJ2-7; tentatively, D is TRBD1 (6 bases). Trimming took off 5 bases at V and 2 bases at J, with 10 bases between the two ends. From germline, CDR1 is LNHDA and CDR2 SQIVND (reference sequence). The length of the CDR3 is 13 residues. The CDR3 DNA sequence: TGTGCCAGTAGTCTGCAGGGGACCTACGAGCAGTACTTC. This codes for CASSLQGTYEQYF.

This chain uses TRBV14 with TRBJ2-2; D is undetermined. Germline loops: CDR1 SGHDN, CDR2 FVKESK. Trimming took 0 bases from V and 3 from J, leaving 5 bases between them. CDR3 length equals 14 residues. This CDR3 is CASSQDLDTGELFF. The CDR3 DNA sequence: TGTGCCAGCAGCCAAGATCTCGACACCGGGGAGCTGTTTTTT.

This clone is a singleton in its sample. V is TRBV18 and J is TRBJ2-3; TRBD1 matches 9 bases. The CDR3 is 16 amino acids. V trimming: 6 bases; J trimming: 5 bases; junction bases outside the gene matches: 12. Germline V lookup: CDR1 KGHSH, CDR2 LQKENI. The CDR3 DNA follows: TGTGCCAGCTCCCACGTCGGGACAGGGACAGGAGATACGCAGTATTTT. This sequence encodes CASSHVGTGTGDTQYF.